The TCR beta chain described here comes from a study of T cell responses to AZD1222 COVID-19 vaccine. Study outcomes and limitations: At baseline, just a handful of AZD1222 recipients tested seropositive.

Here immunoSEQ multiplex PCR was the method, and the copy in TCRdb shows in-frame clones only, minus some. Here the sample spans about 130,000 clones, roughly 82% being singletons. With regard to this clone: Its antigen is not identified.

The V end lost 5 bases, the J end lost 0 bases, and 10 bases lay between the germline ends. Germline V CDR1 and CDR2: SGHTA, FQGNSA. The CDR3 consists of 14 residues. The gene calls are TRBV7-2 and TRBJ1-1, with D maybe TRBD1 (5 bases). The origin of this receptor is an adult in good health. The sequences come from peripheral blood, collected on day 0 of AZD1222 vaccination. CDR3 sequence reads: CASSTGLLNTEAFF. CDR3 coding DNA: TGTGCCAGCAGCACAGGACTGTTGAACACTGAAGCTTTCTTT. Based on the CDR3 plus reference TRBV7-2 and TRBJ1-1, the full variable domain is GAGVSQSPSNKVTEKGKDVELRCDPISGHTALYWYRQSLGQGLEFLIYFQGNSAPDKSGLPSDRFSAERTGGSVSTLTIQRTQQEDSAVYLCASSTGLLNTEAFFGQGTRLTVV.